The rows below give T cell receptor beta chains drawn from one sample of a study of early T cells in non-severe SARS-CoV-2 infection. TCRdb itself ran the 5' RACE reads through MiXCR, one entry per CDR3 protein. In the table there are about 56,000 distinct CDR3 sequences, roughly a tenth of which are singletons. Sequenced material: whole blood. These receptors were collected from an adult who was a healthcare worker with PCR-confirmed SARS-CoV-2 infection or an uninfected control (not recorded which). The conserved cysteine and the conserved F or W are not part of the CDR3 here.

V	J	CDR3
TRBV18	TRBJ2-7	ASSPSRANRGVSYEQY
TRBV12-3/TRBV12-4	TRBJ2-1	ASSPTGTGRYNEQF
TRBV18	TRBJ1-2	ATNQHGYYGYT
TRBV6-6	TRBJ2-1	ASSPGRTRHSDNEQF
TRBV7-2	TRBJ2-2	ASSSDPNTGELF
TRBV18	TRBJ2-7	ASSPLAGSSYEQY
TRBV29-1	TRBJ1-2	SVRQGDYGYT
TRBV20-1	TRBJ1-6	SAGTVGSPLH
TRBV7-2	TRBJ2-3	ASSLISVSDTQY
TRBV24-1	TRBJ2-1	ATSGAIQGVDNEQF
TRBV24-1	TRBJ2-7	ATSDPGQGVKEQY
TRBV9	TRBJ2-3	ASSANWGSTDTQY
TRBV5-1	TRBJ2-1	ASSASTGNEQF
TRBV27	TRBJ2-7	ASRGQGYYEQY
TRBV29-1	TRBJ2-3	SVEGGTDTQY
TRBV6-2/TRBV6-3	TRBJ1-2	ASSTPGQGFYGYT
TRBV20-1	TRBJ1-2	SARSDSAGTYGYT
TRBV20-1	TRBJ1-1	SARQSGTEAF
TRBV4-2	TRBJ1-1	ASSQDPRGTEAF
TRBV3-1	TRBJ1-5	ASSQGPSGNQPQH
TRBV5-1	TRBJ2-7	ASSLDVADYEQY
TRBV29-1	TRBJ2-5	SVEGVETQY
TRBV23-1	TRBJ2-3	ASSQNPVLPLTDTQY